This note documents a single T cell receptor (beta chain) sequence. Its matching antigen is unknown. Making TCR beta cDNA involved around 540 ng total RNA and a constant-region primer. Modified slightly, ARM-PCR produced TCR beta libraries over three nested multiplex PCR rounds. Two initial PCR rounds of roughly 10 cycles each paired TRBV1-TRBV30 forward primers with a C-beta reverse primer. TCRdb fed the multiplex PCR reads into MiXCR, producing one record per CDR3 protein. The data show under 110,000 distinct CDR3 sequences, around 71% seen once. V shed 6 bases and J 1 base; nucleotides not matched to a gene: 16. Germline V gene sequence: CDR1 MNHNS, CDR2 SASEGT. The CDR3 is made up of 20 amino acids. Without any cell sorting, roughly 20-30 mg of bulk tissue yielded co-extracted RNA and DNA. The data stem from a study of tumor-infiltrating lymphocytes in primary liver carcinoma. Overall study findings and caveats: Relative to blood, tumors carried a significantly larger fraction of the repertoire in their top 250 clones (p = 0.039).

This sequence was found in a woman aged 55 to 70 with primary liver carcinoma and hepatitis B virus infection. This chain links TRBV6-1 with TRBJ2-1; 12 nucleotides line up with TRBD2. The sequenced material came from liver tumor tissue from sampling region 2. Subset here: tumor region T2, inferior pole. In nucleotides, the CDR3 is TGTGCCAGCAGCCTCCGGACTAGCGGGACGAAAGTCGCTTCCTACAATGAGCAGTTCTTC. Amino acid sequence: CASSLRTSGTKVASYNEQFF.